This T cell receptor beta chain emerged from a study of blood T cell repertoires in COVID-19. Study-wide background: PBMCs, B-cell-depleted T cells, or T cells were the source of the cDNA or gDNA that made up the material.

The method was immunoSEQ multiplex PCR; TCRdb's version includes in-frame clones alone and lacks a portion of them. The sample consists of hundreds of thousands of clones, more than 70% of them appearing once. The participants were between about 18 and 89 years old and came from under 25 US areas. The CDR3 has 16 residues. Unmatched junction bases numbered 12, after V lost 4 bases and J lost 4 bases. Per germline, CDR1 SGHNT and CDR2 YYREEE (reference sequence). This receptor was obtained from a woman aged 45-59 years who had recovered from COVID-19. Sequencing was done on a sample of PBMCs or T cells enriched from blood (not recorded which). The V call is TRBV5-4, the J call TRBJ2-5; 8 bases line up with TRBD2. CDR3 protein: CASSPGGVGVRETQYF. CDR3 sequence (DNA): TGTGCCAGCAGCCCGGGGGGGGTTGGGGTAAGAGAGACCCAGTACTTC. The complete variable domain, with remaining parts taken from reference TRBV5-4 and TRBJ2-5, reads ETGVTQSPTHLIKTRGQQVTLRCSSQSGHNTVSWYQQALGQGPQFIFQYYREEENGRGNFPPRFSGLQFPNYSSELNVNALELDDSALYLCASSPGGVGVRETQYFGPGTRLLVL.